Each of the 7 T cell receptor beta chains below was sequenced from the same sample in a study of blood T cell repertoires in COVID-19. Profiling relied on immunoSEQ multiplex PCR, and the TCRdb table lists in-frame clones only, not all of them. The table has over 85,000 clones, 88% seen once. The sequencing sample was made of peripheral blood. Receptor source: a woman of 80 years or more with active COVID-19.

The chain is built from TRBV14 and TRBJ1-4, with D maybe TRBD1 (5 bases). The CDR3 spans 15 residues. The V end lost 5 bases, the J end lost 7 bases, and 17 bases lay between the germline ends. CDR1 is SGHDN and CDR2 is FVKESK in the germline V gene. CDR3: CASSNRQSVGEKLFF. CDR3 bases: TGTGCCAGCAGCAACCGACAGAGTGTGGGTGAAAAACTGTTTTTT.

CDR3 in amino acids: CASSLRSSVLGGASTNEKLFF. The DNA of the CDR3 is TGCGCCAGCAGCTTGAGGTCTTCGGTTCTGGGAGGGGCCTCAACTAATGAAAAACTGTTTTTT. V usage is TRBV5-1 and J usage is TRBJ1-4; D perhaps matches TRBD1 (5 bases). The V gene lost 1 base and the J gene lost 0 bases, with 25 bases spanning the gap. Germline CDR1 is SGHRS and CDR2 is YFSETQ. The CDR3 spans 21 residues.

DNA of the CDR3: TGTGCCAGCACCTTACTTCAAGAGACCCAGTACTTC. Its protein product is CASTLLQETQYF. This rearrangement joins TRBV27 to TRBJ2-5; D is unresolved. The germline gives CDR1 MNHEY, CDR2 SMNVEV (reference sequence). The ends were cut back, 7 bases at V and 2 bases at J, with 8 bases in the middle. The CDR3 runs 12 residues.

V is TRBV6-5 and J is TRBJ2-7, with 7 bases matching TRBD1. The CDR3 length is 15 residues. J gave up 3 bases and V 8 bases, and 13 bases lay outside the gene matches. Germline CDR1 MNHEY, CDR2 SVGAGI. The CDR3 protein is CASSLTRQGGYEQYF. CDR3 nucleotide sequence: TGTGCCAGCTCATTAACCCGACAGGGTGGCTACGAGCAGTACTTC.

This chain links TRBV7-2 with TRBJ2-3; 7 bases map to TRBD2. Per germline, CDR1 SGHTA and CDR2 FQGNSA. The CDR3 extends over 19 amino acids. The V gene end was trimmed by 2 bases and the J gene end by 1 base; junction bases not matched to a gene: 15. The CDR3 reads CASSLMRGGGRAGTDTQYF. DNA of the CDR3: TGTGCCAGCAGCTTAATGCGGGGAGGCGGGAGAGCGGGCACAGATACGCAGTATTTT.

This rearrangement joins TRBV18 to TRBJ2-3; 13 nucleotides line up with TRBD2. The CDR3 has 16 amino acids. V shed 3 bases and J 5 bases; nucleotides not matched to a gene: 5. Germline V gene lookup returns CDR1 KGHSH and CDR2 LQKENI. CDR3 in amino acids: CASSPWTSGSGDTQYF. CDR3 bases: TGTGCCAGCTCACCGTGGACTAGCGGGAGCGGAGATACGCAGTATTTT.

This clone has just a few counts. This chain links TRBV28 with TRBJ1-4; D is uncertain. CDR1 and CDR2 (germline): MDHEN, SYDVKM. This CDR3 is built from 13 residues. Trimming removed 7 bases at V and 0 bases at J, with 6 bases between. The CDR3 loop is CASTGTTNEKLFF. The CDR3 region has the DNA TGTGCCAGCACAGGTACAACTAATGAAAAACTGTTTTTT.